This entry lists 2 T cell receptor beta chains sequenced from one sample in a study of immune evolution from preneoplasia to lung adenocarcinoma. Sequenced by immunoSEQ multiplex PCR; TCRdb stores in-frame clones only, minus some. The sample lists thousands of clones, approximately 79% occurring once. Material for sequencing was FFPE adjacent normal lung tissue. These receptors were collected from an older person with lung adenocarcinoma.

The chain employs TRBV7-8 and TRBJ2-2; 14 nucleotides line up with TRBD2. V trimming: 5 bases; J trimming: 0 bases; junction bases outside the gene matches: 5. CDR3 length equals 18 residues. Germline V gives CDR1 SGHVS, CDR2 FQNEAQ. As DNA, the CDR3 is TGTGCCAGCAGCCCTGGGACTAGCGGGGGCGCGAACACCGGGGAGCTGTTTTTT. Translating it yields CASSPGTSGGANTGELFF.

This chain links TRBV5-1 with TRBJ1-6, with D perhaps TRBD1 (6 bases). The CDR3 loop spans 14 amino acids. V gave up 2 bases and J gave up 6 bases, with 9 bases separating them. Germline CDR1 SGHRS, CDR2 YFSETQ. The CDR3 protein is CASSFRDTNSPLHF. CDR3 coding DNA: TGCGCCAGCAGCTTCCGGGACACTAATTCACCCCTCCACTTT.